A selection of T cell receptor beta chains follows, all from one sample in a study of cytomegalovirus exposure and HLA in healthy donors. Assay used: immunoSEQ multiplex PCR; TCRdb lists only in-frame clones, some missing. The table includes 200,000 to 250,000 clones, over 75% detected once. The material sequenced was PBMCs. The source of these receptors is a woman aged 50 to 65 in good health and CMV-seropositive. CDR3s leave out the opening cysteine and the closing phenylalanine or tryptophan. Fields, in order: CDR3 protein, V gene, J gene, CDR3 length, clone size. Expanded clones get a size class; other rows say once, few or many, or leave the size out.

ASSQPQGADSYEQY	TRBV23-1	TRBJ2-7	14	NA
ASSWPGRGIHEQY	TRBV7-2	TRBJ2-7	13	NA
ASSPREEKVSNQPQH	TRBV19	TRBJ1-5	15	once
ASSSGAISGGYEQY	TRBV7-2	TRBJ2-7	14	NA
ASLNVGQGLSTDTQY	TRBV7-2	TRBJ2-3	15	NA
ASSLGAENQPQH	TRBV5-1	TRBJ1-5	12	NA
ASSLAGGEETQY	TRBV7-7	TRBJ2-5	12	NA
AWRSSGIYGYT	TRBV30	TRBJ1-2	11	NA
ASSFRPSSSYEQY	TRBV6-6	TRBJ2-7	13	NA
ASSLDRGTEAF	TRBV7-6	TRBJ1-1	11	NA
ASSQDGTGAGEQY	TRBV4-1	TRBJ2-7	13	NA
ASSIGLLLYGYT	TRBV5-1	TRBJ1-2	12	NA
AISAAARDRRYGYT	TRBV10-3	TRBJ1-2	14	NA
ASSVMGQGAGGYT	TRBV9	TRBJ1-2	13	NA
ASRGTAGASPLH	TRBV2	TRBJ1-6	12	NA
ASSLGDSSSGANVLT	TRBV7-9	TRBJ2-6	15	NA
ASSLGGQGATQY	TRBV27	TRBJ2-5	12	NA
ASSHRQNSYEQY	TRBV5-1	TRBJ2-7	12	once
ASSLDRGVTEAF	TRBV5-4	TRBJ1-1	12	once
ASSINRGRETQY	TRBV19	TRBJ2-5	12	once
ASLNLLGGGREQY	TRBV6-6	TRBJ2-7	13	few
ASSYSQGYQPQH	TRBV6-5	TRBJ1-5	12	NA
ASSQEGTSGGAEAKNIQY	TRBV4-1	TRBJ2-4	18	NA
ASSWVQGGTDTQY	TRBV5-4	TRBJ2-3	13	NA
ASSYSGGMNSPLH	TRBV6-5	TRBJ1-6	13	NA
ASIGTREANEQF	TRBV23-1	TRBJ2-1	12	NA
ASSLSSQVSHEQY	TRBV7-2	TRBJ2-7	13	few